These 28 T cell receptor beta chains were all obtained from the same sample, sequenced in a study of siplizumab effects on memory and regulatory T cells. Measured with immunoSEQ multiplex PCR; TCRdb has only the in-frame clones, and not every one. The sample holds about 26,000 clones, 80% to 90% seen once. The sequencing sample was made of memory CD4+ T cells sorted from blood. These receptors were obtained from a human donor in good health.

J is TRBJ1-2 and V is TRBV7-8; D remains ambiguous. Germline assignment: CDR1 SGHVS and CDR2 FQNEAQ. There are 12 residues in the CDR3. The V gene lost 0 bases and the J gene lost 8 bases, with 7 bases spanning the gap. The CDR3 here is CASSLAREGYTF. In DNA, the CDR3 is TGTGCCAGCAGCTTAGCGCGGGAGGGCTACACCTTC.

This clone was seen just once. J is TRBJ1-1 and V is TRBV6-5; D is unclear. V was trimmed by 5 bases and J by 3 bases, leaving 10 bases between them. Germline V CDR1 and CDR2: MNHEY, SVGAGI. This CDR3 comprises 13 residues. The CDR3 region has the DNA TGTGCCAGCAGTGCCACACACCACACTGAAGCTTTCTTT. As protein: CASSATHHTEAFF.

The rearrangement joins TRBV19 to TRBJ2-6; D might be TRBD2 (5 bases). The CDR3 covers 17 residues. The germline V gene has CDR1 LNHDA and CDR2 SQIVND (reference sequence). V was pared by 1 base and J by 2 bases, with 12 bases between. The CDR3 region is CASSIGGGGPGANVLTF. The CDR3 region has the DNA TGTGCCAGTAGTATAGGTGGCGGAGGTCCTGGGGCCAACGTCCTGACTTTC.

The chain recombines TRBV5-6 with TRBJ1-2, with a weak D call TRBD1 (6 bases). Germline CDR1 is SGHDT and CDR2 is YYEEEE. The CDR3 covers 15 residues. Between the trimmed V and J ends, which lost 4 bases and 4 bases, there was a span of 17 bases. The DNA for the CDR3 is TGTGCCAGCAGCCCAACAGGGCAAGGCGGCTATGGCTACACCTTC. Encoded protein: CASSPTGQGGYGYTF.

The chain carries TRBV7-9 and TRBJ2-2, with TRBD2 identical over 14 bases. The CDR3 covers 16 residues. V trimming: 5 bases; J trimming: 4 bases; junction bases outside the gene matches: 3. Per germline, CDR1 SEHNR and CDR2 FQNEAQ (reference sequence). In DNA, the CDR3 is TGTGCCAGCAGCAGACTAGCGGGAGGGCTCACCGGGGAGCTGTTTTTT. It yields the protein CASSRLAGGLTGELFF.

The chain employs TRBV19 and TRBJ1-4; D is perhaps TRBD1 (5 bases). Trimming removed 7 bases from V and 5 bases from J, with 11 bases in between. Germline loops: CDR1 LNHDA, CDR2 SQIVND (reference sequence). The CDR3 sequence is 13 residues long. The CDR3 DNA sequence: TGTGCCAGTAAAGGGGCTGAGAATGAAAAACTGTTTTTT. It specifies CASKGAENEKLFF.

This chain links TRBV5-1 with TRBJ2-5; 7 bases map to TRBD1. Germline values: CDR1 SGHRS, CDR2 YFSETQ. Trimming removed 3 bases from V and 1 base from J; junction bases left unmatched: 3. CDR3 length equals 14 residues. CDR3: CASSSGTAQETQYF. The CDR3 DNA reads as TGCGCCAGCAGCTCCGGGACAGCCCAAGAGACCCAGTACTTC.

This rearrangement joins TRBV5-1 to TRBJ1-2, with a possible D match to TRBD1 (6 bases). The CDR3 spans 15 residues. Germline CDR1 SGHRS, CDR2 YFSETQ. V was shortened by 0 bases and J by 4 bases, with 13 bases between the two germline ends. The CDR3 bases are TGCGCCAGCAGCTTGGAGAAGGGGACACTCTATGGCTACACCTTC. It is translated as CASSLEKGTLYGYTF.

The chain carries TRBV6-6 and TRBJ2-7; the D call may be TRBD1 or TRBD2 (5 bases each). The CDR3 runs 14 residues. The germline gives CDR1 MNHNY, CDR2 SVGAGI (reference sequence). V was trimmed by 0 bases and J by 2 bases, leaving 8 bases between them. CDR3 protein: CASSYSRGAYEQYF. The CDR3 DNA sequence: TGTGCCAGCAGTTACTCTCGGGGCGCCTACGAGCAGTACTTC.

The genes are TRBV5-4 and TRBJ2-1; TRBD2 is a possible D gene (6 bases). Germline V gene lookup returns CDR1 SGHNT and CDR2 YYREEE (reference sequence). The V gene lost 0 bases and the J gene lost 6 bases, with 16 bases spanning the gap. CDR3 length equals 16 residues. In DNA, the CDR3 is TGTGCCAGCAGCTTGGTCGGGACTCCTAAAGCCAATGAGCAGTTCTTC. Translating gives CASSLVGTPKANEQFF. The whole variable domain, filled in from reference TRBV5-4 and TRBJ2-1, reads ETGVTQSPTHLIKTRGQQVTLRCSSQSGHNTVSWYQQALGQGPQFIFQYYREEENGRGNFPPRFSGLQFPNYSSELNVNALELDDSALYLCASSLVGTPKANEQFFGPGTRLTVL.

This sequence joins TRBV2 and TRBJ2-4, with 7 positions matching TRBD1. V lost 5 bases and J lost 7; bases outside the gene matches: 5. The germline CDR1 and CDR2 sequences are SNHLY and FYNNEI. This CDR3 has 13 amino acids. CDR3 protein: CASSRQGSNIQYF. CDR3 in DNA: TGTGCCAGCAGTCGACAGGGAAGTAACATTCAGTACTTC.

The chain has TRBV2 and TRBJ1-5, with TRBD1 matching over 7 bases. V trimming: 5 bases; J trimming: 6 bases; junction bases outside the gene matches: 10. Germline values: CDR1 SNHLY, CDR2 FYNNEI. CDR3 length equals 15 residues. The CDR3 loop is CASSMTGKKVQPQHF. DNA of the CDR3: TGTGCCAGCAGTATGACAGGGAAAAAGGTTCAGCCCCAGCATTTT.

The CDR3 loop is CASSLDRGRETQYF. In DNA form, the CDR3 reads TGTGCCAGCAGCTTGGACAGGGGGCGAGAGACCCAGTACTTC. The V gene is TRBV7-2, the J gene TRBJ2-5; 11 bases are shared with TRBD1. There are 14 residues in the CDR3. CDR1 and CDR2 (germline): SGHTA, FQGNSA. With 3 bases clipped from V and 4 bases from J, the junction kept 1 base outside the gene matches.

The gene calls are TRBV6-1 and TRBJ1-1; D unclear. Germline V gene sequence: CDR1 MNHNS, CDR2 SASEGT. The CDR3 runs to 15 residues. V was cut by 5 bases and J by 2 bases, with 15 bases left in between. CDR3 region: CASSTPERINTEAFF. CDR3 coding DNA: TGTGCCAGCAGTACCCCAGAAAGAATTAACACTGAAGCTTTCTTT.

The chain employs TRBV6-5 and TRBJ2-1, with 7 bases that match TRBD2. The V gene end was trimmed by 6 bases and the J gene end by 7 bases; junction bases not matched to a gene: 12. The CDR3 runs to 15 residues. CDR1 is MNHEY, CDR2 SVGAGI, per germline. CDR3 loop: CASSSAGVGGNEQFF. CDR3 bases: TGTGCCAGCAGCTCCGCGGGAGTAGGAGGGAATGAGCAGTTCTTC.

In DNA, the CDR3 is TGTGCCAGCAGTCGGACAACCTATGGCTACACCTTC. This codes for CASSRTTYGYTF. The chain recombines TRBV28 with TRBJ1-2, with TRBD1 as a possible D gene (5 bases). With 5 bases removed from V and 4 bases from J, the gap between germline ends came to 8 bases. The CDR3 is 12 amino acids. Per germline, CDR1 MDHEN and CDR2 SYDVKM.

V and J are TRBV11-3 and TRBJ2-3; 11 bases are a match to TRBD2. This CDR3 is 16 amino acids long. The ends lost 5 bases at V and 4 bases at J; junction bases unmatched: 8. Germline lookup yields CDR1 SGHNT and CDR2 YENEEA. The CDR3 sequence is CASSRALAGGADTQYF. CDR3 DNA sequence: TGTGCCAGCAGCCGAGCTCTAGCGGGAGGAGCAGATACGCAGTATTTT.

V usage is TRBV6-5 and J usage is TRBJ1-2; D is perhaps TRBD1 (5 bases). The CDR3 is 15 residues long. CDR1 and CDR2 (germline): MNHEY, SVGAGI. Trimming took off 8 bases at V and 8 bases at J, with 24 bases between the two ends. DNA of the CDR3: TGTGCCAGCCGCCCAACCCGGGGGGGAGGTTTCGGCTACACCTTC. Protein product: CASRPTRGGGFGYTF.

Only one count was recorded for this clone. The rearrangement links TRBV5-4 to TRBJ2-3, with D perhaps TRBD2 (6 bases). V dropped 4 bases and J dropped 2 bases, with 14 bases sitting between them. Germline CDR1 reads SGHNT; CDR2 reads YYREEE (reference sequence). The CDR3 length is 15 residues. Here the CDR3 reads CASSGAGRNTDTQYF. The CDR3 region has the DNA TGTGCCAGCAGCGGGGCGGGGCGCAACACAGATACGCAGTATTTT.

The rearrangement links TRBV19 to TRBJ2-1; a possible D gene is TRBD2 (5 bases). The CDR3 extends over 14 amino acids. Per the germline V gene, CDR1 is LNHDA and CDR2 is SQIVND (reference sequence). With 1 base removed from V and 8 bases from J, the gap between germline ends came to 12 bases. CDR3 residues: CASSIGGVGYEQFF. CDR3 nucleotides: TGTGCCAGTAGTATAGGGGGAGTCGGTTATGAGCAGTTCTTC.

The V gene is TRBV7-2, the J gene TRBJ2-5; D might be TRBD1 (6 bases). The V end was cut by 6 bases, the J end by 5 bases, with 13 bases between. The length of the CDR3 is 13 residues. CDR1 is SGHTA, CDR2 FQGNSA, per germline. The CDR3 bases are TGTGCCAGCAGTAGAGGACAGACGGAGACCCAGTACTTC. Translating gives CASSRGQTETQYF.

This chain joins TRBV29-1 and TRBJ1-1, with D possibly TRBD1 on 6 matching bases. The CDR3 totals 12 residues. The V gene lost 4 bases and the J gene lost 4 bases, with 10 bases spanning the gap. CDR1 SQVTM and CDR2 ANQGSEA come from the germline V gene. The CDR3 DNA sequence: TGCAGCGTTGGTCAGGGGTTCACTGAAGCTTTCTTT. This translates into CSVGQGFTEAFF.

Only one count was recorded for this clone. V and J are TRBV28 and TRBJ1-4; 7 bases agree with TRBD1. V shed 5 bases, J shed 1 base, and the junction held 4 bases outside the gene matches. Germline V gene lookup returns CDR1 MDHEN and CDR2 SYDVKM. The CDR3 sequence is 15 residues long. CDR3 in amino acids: CASSTQGGTNEKLFF. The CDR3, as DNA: TGTGCCAGCAGTACCCAGGGGGGAACTAATGAAAAACTGTTTTTT.

In nucleotides, the CDR3 is TGTGCCAGCAGCTTGGTTACAGGGGAAAAACTGTTTTTT. It codes for CASSLVTGEKLFF. This chain connects TRBV5-6 to TRBJ1-4; D possibly corresponds to TRBD1 (6 bases). The CDR3 sequence is 13 residues long. Looked up from germline, CDR1 is SGHDT and CDR2 is YYEEEE. Trimming took off 0 bases at V and 8 bases at J, with 8 bases between the two ends.

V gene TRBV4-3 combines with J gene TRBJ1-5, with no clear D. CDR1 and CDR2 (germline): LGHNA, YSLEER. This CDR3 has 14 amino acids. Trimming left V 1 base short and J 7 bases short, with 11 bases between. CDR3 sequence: CASSQALHQQPQHF. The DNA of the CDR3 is TGCGCCAGCAGCCAAGCCCTCCATCAACAGCCCCAGCATTTT.

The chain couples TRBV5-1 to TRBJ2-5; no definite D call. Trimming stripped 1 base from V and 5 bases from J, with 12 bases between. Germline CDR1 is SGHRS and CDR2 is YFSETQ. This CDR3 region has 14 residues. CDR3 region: CASSLTAVLETQYF. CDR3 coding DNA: TGCGCCAGCAGCTTGACAGCCGTCCTGGAGACCCAGTACTTC.

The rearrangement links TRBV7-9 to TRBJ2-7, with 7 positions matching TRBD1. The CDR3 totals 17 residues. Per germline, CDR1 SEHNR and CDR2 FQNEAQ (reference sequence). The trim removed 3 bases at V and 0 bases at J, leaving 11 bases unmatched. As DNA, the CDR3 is TGTGCCAGCAGCTTGAGAGGATCCGGGACAGCCTCCTACGAGCAGTACTTC. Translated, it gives CASSLRGSGTASYEQYF.

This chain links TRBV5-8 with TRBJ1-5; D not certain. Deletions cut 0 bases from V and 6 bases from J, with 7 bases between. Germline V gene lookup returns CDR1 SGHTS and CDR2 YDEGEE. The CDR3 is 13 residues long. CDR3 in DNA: TGTGCCAGCAGCTTGGCCCCCGGTCAGCCCCAGCATTTT. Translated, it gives CASSLAPGQPQHF. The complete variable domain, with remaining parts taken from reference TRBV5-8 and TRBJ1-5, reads EAGVTQSPTHLIKTRGQQATLRCSPISGHTSVYWYQQALGLGLQFLLWYDEGEERNRGNFPPRFSGRQFPNYSSELNVNALELEDSALYLCASSLAPGQPQHFGDGTRLSIL.